Each of the 18 T cell receptor beta chains below was sequenced from the same sample in a study of blood T cell repertoires in COVID-19. The method was immunoSEQ multiplex PCR; TCRdb's version includes in-frame clones alone and lacks a portion of them. Among about 300,000 clones, about 90% were seen once, and the ten largest hold roughly 2%. The sequenced sample was peripheral blood. The receptor set was obtained from a man between 18 and 35 years old with active or convalescent COVID-19.

The chain combines TRBV2 with TRBJ1-1; D not resolved. V was cut by 7 bases and J by 0 bases, with 12 bases left in between. CDR1 and CDR2 (germline): SNHLY, FYNNEI. This CDR3 has 14 amino acids. CDR3 DNA sequence: TGTGCCAGCAAACTCGGGATAATGAACACTGAAGCTTTCTTT. Protein sequence: CASKLGIMNTEAFF.

V and J are TRBV5-1 and TRBJ2-7, with D possibly matching TRBD1 (6 bases). Germline V gives CDR1 SGHRS, CDR2 YFSETQ. Trimming removed 4 bases at V and 3 bases at J, with 17 bases between. This CDR3 comprises 15 residues. CDR3 loop: CASSQRQAPVYEQYF. DNA for the CDR3: TGCGCCAGCAGCCAGAGACAGGCCCCCGTCTACGAGCAGTACTTC. The full variable domain, its missing parts supplied by reference TRBV5-1 and TRBJ2-7, is KAGVTQTPRYLIKTRGQQVTLSCSPISGHRSVSWYQQTPGQGLQFLFEYFSETQRNKGNFPGRFSGRQFSNSRSEMNVSTLELGDSALYLCASSQRQAPVYEQYFGPGTRLTVT.

This clone has a single count. The chain has TRBV6-2 or TRBV6-3 and TRBJ2-7; TRBD2 aligns across 11 bases. The CDR3 runs 14 residues. V trimming: 2 bases; J trimming: 6 bases; junction bases outside the gene matches: 3. The germline CDR1 and CDR2 sequences are MNHEY and SVGEGT. The CDR3 is CASSYQGLAVEQYF. The CDR3 DNA reads TGTGCCAGCAGTTACCAGGGACTAGCGGTCGAGCAGTACTTC.

J is TRBJ1-3 and V is TRBV11-2, with D hard to call. This CDR3 contains 11 residues. Germline V gene data show CDR1 as SGHAT and CDR2 as FQNNGV. V was clipped by 5 bases and J by 8 bases, with 7 bases between them. The CDR3 DNA reads as TGTGCCAGCAGCCCTCAGGACACCATATATTTT. Translating gives CASSPQDTIYF. Supplemented by reference TRBV11-2 and TRBJ1-3, the full variable domain reads EAGVAQSPRYKIIEKRQSVAFWCNPISGHATLYWYQQILGQGPKLLIQFQNNGVVDDSQLPKDRFSAERLKGVDSTLKIQPAKLEDSAVYLCASSPQDTIYFGEGSWLTVV.

This clone was found once. The genes are TRBV18 and TRBJ2-1; D gene ambiguous. This CDR3 contains 14 residues. V lost 5 bases, J lost 4 bases, and 12 bases lay in between. Per germline, CDR1 KGHSH and CDR2 LQKENI. The CDR3 here is CASSSGDGYNEQFF. The CDR3 nucleotides are TGTGCCAGCTCATCGGGTGACGGATACAATGAGCAGTTCTTC.

V and J are TRBV25-1 and TRBJ2-4; 8 bases fit TRBD2. The CDR3 totals 13 residues. V lost 4 bases and J lost 8; bases outside the gene matches: 4. CDR1 and CDR2 (germline): MGHDK, SYGVNS. The CDR3 DNA is TGTGCCAGCAGTGGGGCACTAGCGGACATTCAGTACTTC. Translated, it gives CASSGALADIQYF.

This clone was counted between two and nine times. Other DNA sequences in the same sample also yield this CDR3. This sequence joins TRBV10-3 and TRBJ2-2; TRBD2 agrees at 8 bases. CDR3 length equals 17 residues. Germline V gene lookup returns CDR1 ENHRY and CDR2 SYGVKD. V gave up 4 bases and J gave up 4 bases; unmatched junction bases: 11. CDR3 nucleotides: TGTGCCATCAGTGCTTTTCCGGGGGGGGTGCGCACCGGGGAGCTGTTTTTT. This sequence encodes CAISAFPGGVRTGELFF.

The chain recombines TRBV3-1 (or the pseudogene TRBV3-2) with TRBJ1-4; 12 bases match TRBD1. The CDR3 runs 15 residues. In germline, CDR1 is LGHDT, CDR2 YNNKEL (reference sequence). V was pared by 4 bases and J by 6 bases, with 3 bases of the junction left unmatched. CDR3 region: CASSRDRGRDEKLFF. The CDR3, as DNA: TGTGCCAGCAGCCGGGACAGGGGGCGGGATGAAAAACTGTTTTTT.

The chain recombines TRBV3-1 (or the pseudogene TRBV3-2) with TRBJ2-7; the match to TRBD1 covers 7 bases. CDR1 and CDR2 (germline): LGHDT, YNNKEL (reference sequence). The V gene end was trimmed by 4 bases and the J gene end by 2 bases; junction bases not matched to a gene: 5. The CDR3 sequence is 14 residues long. CDR3 bases: TGTGCCAGCAGCCTGGGACAGCCTCCCTACGAGCAGTACTTC. Translating it yields CASSLGQPPYEQYF.

Details on this clone: The identical CDR3 is also encoded by other nucleotide sequences in the sample. The chain employs TRBV18 and TRBJ2-2; tentative D call: TRBD1 (5 bases). The germline V gene has CDR1 KGHSH and CDR2 LQKENI. V was clipped by 3 bases and J by 5 bases, with 13 bases between them. The CDR3 has 15 amino acids. The CDR3 bases are TGTGCCAGCTCACCCCTGGCAGGGCGGACCGGGGAGCTGTTTTTT. This codes for CASSPLAGRTGELFF.

This clone has only a few counts. The rearrangement uses TRBV7-2 and TRBJ2-7, with TRBD2 identical over 11 bases. Germline assignment: CDR1 SGHTA and CDR2 FQGNSA. J was trimmed by 3 bases and V by 2 bases; bases with no gene match: 3. This CDR3 is built from 15 residues. The CDR3 loop is CASSLTSGGVYEQYF. DNA of the CDR3: TGTGCCAGCAGCTTAACTAGCGGGGGAGTCTACGAGCAGTACTTC.

The chain recombines TRBV6-5 with TRBJ2-5, with TRBD1 identical over 9 bases. The CDR3 loop spans 15 amino acids. The junction had 10 bases not matched to a gene; V was cut back by 6 bases and J by 5 bases. Per germline, CDR1 MNHEY and CDR2 SVGAGI. The CDR3 nucleotides read TGTGCCAGCAGGTCCCGGGACAGGGCCACCGAGACCCAGTACTTC. It encodes CASRSRDRATETQYF.

The V and J genes are TRBV28 and TRBJ2-3, with 9 bases fitting TRBD2. Germline values: CDR1 MDHEN, CDR2 SYDVKM. This CDR3 is 17 amino acids long. The trim removed 7 bases at V and 3 bases at J, leaving 14 bases unmatched. The CDR3 reads CASKRSSGVPSTDTQYF. The CDR3, as DNA: TGTGCCAGCAAGAGGTCTAGCGGGGTGCCCTCTACAGATACGCAGTATTTT.

This clone has only a few counts. The V and J genes are TRBV19 and TRBJ1-2, with no clear D. This CDR3 has 14 residues. V was clipped by 4 bases and J by 8 bases, with 17 bases between them. CDR1 is LNHDA, CDR2 SQIVND, per germline (reference sequence). The CDR3 sequence is CASSSVELSGGYTF. For the CDR3, the DNA is TGTGCCAGTAGTAGCGTTGAGCTCTCAGGAGGCTACACCTTC.

The V call is TRBV6-1, the J call TRBJ1-6; a possible D gene is TRBD1 (5 bases). The CDR3 spans 14 residues. Germline V gives CDR1 MNHNS, CDR2 SASEGT. Trimming stripped 0 bases from V and 11 bases from J, with 11 bases between. DNA for the CDR3: TGTGCCAGCAGTGAAGCGCTAAAGGGGCCACCCCTCCACTTT. Amino acid sequence: CASSEALKGPPLHF.

The genes are TRBV6-4 and TRBJ1-5, with D perhaps matching TRBD1 (6 bases). Per the germline V gene, CDR1 is MRHNA and CDR2 is SNTAGT. CDR3 length: 16 residues. V shed 7 bases and J shed 4 bases, with 20 bases lying between them. The CDR3 is CASKPDGDGTNQPQHF. The CDR3 bases are TGTGCCAGCAAGCCAGATGGGGACGGGACAAATCAGCCCCAGCATTTT.

The CDR3 protein is CASSPPLGGSNEKLFF. The CDR3 DNA sequence: TGCGCCAGCAGCCCACCCCTCGGGGGGTCTAATGAAAAACTGTTTTTT. J is TRBJ1-4 and V is TRBV5-1, with D perhaps matching TRBD1 (5 bases). V was pared by 4 bases and J by 3 bases, with 16 bases between. The CDR3 spans 16 residues. In germline, CDR1 is SGHRS, CDR2 YFSETQ.

This chain uses TRBV7-2 with TRBJ1-1; no clear D. The V end lost 4 bases, the J end lost 4 bases, and 16 bases lay between the germline ends. Per germline, CDR1 SGHTA and CDR2 FQGNSA. The CDR3 is made up of 15 amino acids. The CDR3 is CASSSSRLSVTEAFF. The CDR3 nucleotides are TGTGCCAGCAGCTCAAGTCGGTTGTCTGTCACTGAAGCTTTCTTT.